This record concerns one T cell receptor beta chain sequence. Its antigen is currently unknown. This sample was included in a study of shared clonotypes between healthy human individuals. Study results and limitations: On the whole, naive subsets had larger estimated richness than memory subsets had.

The material for each subset, its genomic DNA, was split evenly across several immunoSEQ plates. In the study's own analysis: Junction-only sequences produced by ImmunoSEQ had no quality scores, so filtering differed. Produced via immunoSEQ multiplex PCR; TCRdb's table is partial and in-frame only. V, J and clone size were drawn from that table, and D and trimming were deduced from the DNA. Of over 2 million clones in the sample, around 95% are singletons; the top ten hold around 0.13%. The CDR3 runs to 12 residues. Trimming removed 2 bases at V and 4 bases at J, with 6 bases between. CDR1 is SGHTA, CDR2 FQGTGA, per germline. Donors had no recently reported acute infections or vaccinations and were HIV-negative.

This sequence joins TRBV7-3 and TRBJ2-7, with D hard to call. The clonotype was recovered from a man younger than 30 in good health. The sequenced sample consisted of naive CD4+ T cells sorted from blood. Subset noted: CD45RA+ positively selected. The CDR3, as DNA: TGTGCCAGCAGCTTATTTGTTTACGAGCAGTACTTC. Amino acids: CASSLFVYEQYF. Full variable domain (remainder filled in from reference TRBV7-3 and TRBJ2-7): GAGVSQTPSNKVTEKGKYVELRCDPISGHTALYWYRQSLGQGPEFLIYFQGTGAADDSGLPNDRFFAVRPEGSVSTLKIQRTERGDSAVYLCASSLFVYEQYFGPGTRLTVT.